A selection of T cell receptor beta chains follows, all from one sample in a study of shared clonotypes between healthy human individuals. The assay was immunoSEQ multiplex PCR, and TCRdb's table has in-frame clones only and misses some. The sample holds some 2,000,000 clones; 90% to 97% are singletons and the top ten take approximately 0.13%. The source material was naive CD4+ T cells sorted from blood. The receptors come from a man aged 18 to 29 in good health. The CDR3 runs from the conserved cysteine through the conserved F or W.

v_call cdr3_aa
TRBV21-1 CASSKAAGRGKLFF
TRBV5-1 CASSFGTGGNNEKLFF
TRBV25-1 CASSEYVQTGGRVEKLFF
TRBV6-6 CASSWTGNQPQHF
TRBV30 CAWSNSLYEQYF
TRBV6-6 CASSYPGRSGNTIYF
TRBV2 CASRLTLNTGELFF
TRBV6-1 CASSEFRLYEQYF
TRBV6-6 CAAKPPAGGTGELFF
TRBV6-1 CASSSGGLGEKLFF
TRBV7-9 CASSFLALPRAHEQFF
TRBV5-5 CASSLAWSAGELFF
TRBV18 CASSHDTDTQYF
TRBV30 CAWSVGIAKNIQYF
TRBV10-3 CAISVGKDSPLHF
TRBV18 CASSLDSMNTEAFF
TRBV28 CASSPPSLREHYNEQFF
TRBV19 CASSQGFYGYTF
TRBV6-6 CASKPGQGTNEQYF
TRBV2 CASRATGTAPTDTQYF
TRBV7-3 CASSLTGSGGGNEQFF
TRBV25-1 CASATGTHEQYF
TRBV27 CASSPTGGLTMDTQYF
TRBV23-1 CASSRDRTYGYTF
TRBV6-1 CASSDGRYYGYTF
TRBV7-2 CASSLVAAGDPTDTQYF
TRBV18 CASSPLAGVETQYF
TRBV19 CASSPLGRTGGTEAFF
TRBV7-3 CASSLLHSYEQYF
TRBV10-3 CATRGVQSGNTIYF
TRBV7-9 CASSRREGTYGYTF
TRBV6-6 CASTRQDYGYTF
TRBV10-3 CAISEAAGGGFQPQHF
TRBV19 CASSPLRGTNEKLFF
TRBV5-1 CASSLETSGSSGYEQYF
TRBV9 CASSVGPNEKLFF
TRBV27 CASSLSDLSGQDTQYF
TRBV27 CASSLYITQTGEQYF
TRBV30 CAWSELAGVGETQYF
TRBV2 CASSTAGPGTDTQYF
TRBV30 CAWGRGPGNTIYF
TRBV5-8 CASSRTGVAQPQHF
TRBV6-5 CASSYSSSGIGWQYF
TRBV7-2 CASSLVSVYEQYF
TRBV6-1 CASSSRTDYEQYF
TRBV7-9 CASSVRDNYGYTF
TRBV5-1 CASSGANSGANVLTF
TRBV4-3 CASSRRSAGTTNNEQFF
TRBV9 CASSVEPRQGEQYF
TRBV7-7 CASSSATGNTGELFF
TRBV18 CASSPGRSGAYEQYF
TRBV4-3 CASSQDWVGTEAFF
TRBV15 CATSRSGDTIQETQYF
TRBV30 CACRDRGTLGEKLFF
TRBV6-1 CASSEARVSGSPLHF
TRBV6-1 CASSEVGTYGYTF
TRBV28 CASKQTGLGYTF
TRBV5-1 CASSLVALGETQYF
TRBV18 CASSPQDIYGYTF
TRBV7-2 CASSPKGNQGYTF